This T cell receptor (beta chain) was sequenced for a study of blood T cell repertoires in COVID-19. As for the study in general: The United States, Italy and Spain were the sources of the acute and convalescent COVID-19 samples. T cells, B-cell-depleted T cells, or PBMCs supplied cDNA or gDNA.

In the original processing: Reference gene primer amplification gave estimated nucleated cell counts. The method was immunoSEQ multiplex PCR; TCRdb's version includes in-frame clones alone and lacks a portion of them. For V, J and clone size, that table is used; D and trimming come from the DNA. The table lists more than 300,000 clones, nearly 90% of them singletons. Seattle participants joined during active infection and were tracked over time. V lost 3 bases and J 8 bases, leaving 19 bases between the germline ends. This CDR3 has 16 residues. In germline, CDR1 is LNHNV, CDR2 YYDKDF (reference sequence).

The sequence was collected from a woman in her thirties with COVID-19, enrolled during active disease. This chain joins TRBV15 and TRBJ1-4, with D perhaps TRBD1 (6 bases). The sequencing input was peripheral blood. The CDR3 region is CATSRIGGDRREKLFF. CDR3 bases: TGTGCCACCAGCAGGATAGGGGGAGATCGTCGAGAAAAACTGTTTTTT.